This record concerns one TCR beta chain sequence. Its antigen is unknown. The sample holds no much larger clone one base away, and base qualities are not on file. The CDR3 holds 14 amino acids from the cysteine to the phenylalanine. Solely the CDR3 DNA is kept, with 42 bases framed from the first base. From a lookup of the germline V gene, CDR1 and CDR2 are MNHEY and SVGAGI. V gives up 7 bases and J gives up 0 bases, and the segment between their germline ends measures 7 bases. This record belongs to a study of blood T cell repertoires in COVID-19 (TCRdb year 2020). About the investigation overall: Samples from collaborators originated in the United States, Italy and Spain and spanned both the acute and convalescent phases of COVID-19. The samples were drawn from two sources: the first 160 participants of the ongoing ImmuneRACE study, and about 1,300 subjects contributed by 6 global collaborators. The repertoires were released in a freely available public database intended as a resource for research on the immune response to SARS-CoV-2. Deeply sampled blood TCRbeta repertoires from subjects exposed to, actively infected with, or recovered from COVID-19 were included in the dataset. The material from the prospective study consisted of cDNA or gDNA derived from T cells, B-cell-depleted T cells, or PBMCs. The sample metadata nearly always contained a de-identified subject ID, COVID-19 status, age in years and sex. Where available, HLA class I and class II types were taken from metadata supplied by the sample provider and were not determined by assay-based typing. What the research found in general, with its limitations: How much clinical and demographic metadata was included differed by source and by participant, and the metadata was provided uncurated.

TCRbeta CDR3 regions were amplified from genomic DNA using the immunoSEQ Assay, a bias-controlled multiplex PCR. As for the authors' bioinformatics: Nucleated cell counts per sample were estimated from amplification of reference gene primers within the assay. To quantify the absolute abundance of each unique TCRbeta CDR3 rearrangement, sequence reads were collapsed and filtered. For each sample, productive Simpson clonality was calculated as the square root of Simpson's diversity index across productive rearrangements. TCRdb holds this immuneACCESS table with in-frame rearrangements only. Some clones are missing; in checked studies, unresolved V genes explain under half, and the rest has no known cause. Clone size and V and J calls were adopted from that table, with D and trimming inferred from the DNA. A total of over 350,000 clones appear in this sample, roughly 87% of them only once. Under 2% of the sample is in the top ten clones.

Participants in the prospective study were enrolled through a virtual design, were aged about 18 to 89 years, and lived in roughly 25 United States geographic areas. In the prospective study, cohorts were assigned on the basis of participant-reported clinical history obtained from a screening survey and a study questionnaire. In the prospective study, mobile phlebotomists collected whole blood, serum and a nasopharyngeal or oropharyngeal swab from each participant. Prospective study participants could optionally give additional blood draws and questionnaires over an approximately two-month period. Before DNA extraction, prospective study blood samples were shipped either frozen or at room temperature.

Sample: PBMCs or T cells enriched from blood (not recorded which). The receptor chain draws on TRBV6-5 and TRBJ1-6; the D gene remains uncertain. This TCR was recovered from a woman under 30 with acute COVID-19. The CDR3 protein: CASKRSSYNSPLHF. Here is the DNA: TGTGCCAGCAAGCGTAGCTCCTATAATTCACCCCTCCACTTT.